This T cell receptor beta chain was captured in a study of glioma-infiltrating T cells after dendritic cell vaccination. Whole-study results and caveats: Estimated pretreatment TIL content predicted outcome after dendritic cell vaccination.

Input was 2 ug genomic DNA, or all available if less. Profiled with immunoSEQ multiplex PCR; TCRdb holds only in-frame clones, not every one. The sample records 90,000 or so clones, more than 75% being singletons. The V gene's germline CDR1 is WSHSY and CDR2 SAAADI. With 4 bases clipped from V and 5 bases from J, the junction kept 5 bases outside the gene matches. This CDR3 region has 15 residues. To note about this clone: No antigen is known for it.

The chain recombines TRBV10-2 with TRBJ2-3, with 11 positions matching TRBD2. This specimen consisted of blood, obtained before dendritic cell vaccination. This sequence was found in a human donor with glioblastoma. The CDR3 protein is CASSGSGGAIDTQYF. The CDR3 bases are TGCGCCAGCAGTGGTAGCGGGGGGGCAATAGATACGCAGTATTTT.